The T cell receptor (beta chain) described here comes from a study of tumor and adjacent non-tumor tissue in lung cancer. Findings of the study overall: Shorter survival was associated with higher TCR diversity in tumors. TCR diversity was significantly greater in tumor than normal lung tissue.

RNA was extracted from bulk tissue without any cell sorting. The normal lung tissue was taken more than 3 cm from the tumor edge. This clonotype was observed a few times. What it recognizes is unknown. Being one base from a much bigger clone, this may be a read error. The CDR3 has 13 amino acids. Per germline, CDR1 MDHEN and CDR2 SYDVKM. A modified ARM-PCR protocol with three rounds of nested PCR amplified TCRbeta. One entry per CDR3 protein results from TCRdb running MiXCR on the multiplex PCR reads. The repertoire holds 90,000 to 100,000 distinct CDR3 sequences, with more than 80% as singletons. The chain combines TRBV28 with TRBJ2-7; D not certain. This TCR was recovered from a man aged 60 to 75 with small cell lung cancer. Material: distant non-tumor lung tissue. The CDR3 is CVSSRWLSYEQYF. For the CDR3, the DNA is TGTGTCAGCAGCCGCTGGCTATCCTACGAGCAGTACTTC. Combining the CDR3 with reference TRBV28 and TRBJ2-7 gives the whole variable domain DVKVTQSSRYLVKRTGEKVFLECVQDMDHENMFWYRQDPGLGLRLIYFSYDVKMKEKGDIPEGYSVSREKKERFSLILESASTNQTSMYLCVSSRWLSYEQYFGPGTRLTVT.